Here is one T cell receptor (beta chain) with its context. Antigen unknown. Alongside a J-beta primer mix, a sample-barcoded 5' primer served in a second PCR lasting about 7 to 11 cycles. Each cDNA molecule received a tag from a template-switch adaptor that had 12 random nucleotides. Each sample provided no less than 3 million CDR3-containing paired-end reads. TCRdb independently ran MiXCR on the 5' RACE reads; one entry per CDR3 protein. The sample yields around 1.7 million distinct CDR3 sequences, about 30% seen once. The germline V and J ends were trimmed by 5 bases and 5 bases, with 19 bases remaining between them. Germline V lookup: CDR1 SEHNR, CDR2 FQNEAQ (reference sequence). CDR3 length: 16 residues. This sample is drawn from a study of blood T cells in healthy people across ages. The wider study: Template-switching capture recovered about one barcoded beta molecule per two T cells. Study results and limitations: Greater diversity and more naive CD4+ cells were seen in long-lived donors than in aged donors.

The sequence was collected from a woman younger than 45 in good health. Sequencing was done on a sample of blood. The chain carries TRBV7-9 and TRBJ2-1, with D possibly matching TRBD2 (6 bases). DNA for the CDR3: TGTGCCAGCAGCCCCCCGACTAGGACGATCCACAATGAGCAGTTCTTC. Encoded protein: CASSPPTRTIHNEQFF.